Shown below are 31 T cell receptor beta chains from a single sample sequenced in a study of blood T cell repertoires in COVID-19. The data were produced by immunoSEQ multiplex PCR, yet TCRdb's version contains in-frame clones alone and is incomplete. Counted here are tens of thousands of clones, roughly 85% occurring once; the ten biggest clones make up about 18%. The sequenced sample was peripheral blood. These receptors were collected from a human donor in a cohort sampled during active COVID-19.

CDR3 DNA sequence: TGTGCCACCACCGGGACAGATAGCAATCAGCCCCAGCATTTT. It translates to CATTGTDSNQPQHF. The chain couples TRBV10-3 to TRBJ1-5, with 7 bases lining up with TRBD1. The CDR3 contains 14 residues. Germline V gene lookup returns CDR1 ENHRY and CDR2 SYGVKD. After removal of 10 bases from V and 0 bases from J, the junction contained 6 bases not matched to a gene.

The chain carries TRBV24-1 and TRBJ2-2; tentative D call: TRBD1 (6 bases). Trimming pared 0 bases from V and 5 bases from J, leaving 12 bases between. The length of the CDR3 is 16 residues. Germline V lookup: CDR1 KGHDR, CDR2 SFDVKD. CDR3 sequence (DNA): TGTGCCACCAGTGATTTGAACAGGGTTGGTACCGGGGAGCTGTTTTTT. It encodes CATSDLNRVGTGELFF.

This clone was seen a handful of times. The chain has TRBV15 and TRBJ2-7; D perhaps matches TRBD1 (6 bases). The CDR3 consists of 14 residues. Trimming pared 4 bases from V and 4 bases from J, leaving 14 bases between. CDR1 is LNHNV and CDR2 is YYDKDF in the germline V gene (reference sequence). The CDR3 sequence: CATSIQLGTYEQYF. CDR3 sequence (DNA): TGTGCCACCAGCATACAACTAGGGACATACGAGCAGTACTTC.

The V call is TRBV3-1 (or the pseudogene TRBV3-2), the J call TRBJ1-2; unclear D gene. Germline V gene lookup returns CDR1 LGHDT and CDR2 YNNKEL (reference sequence). The CDR3 contains 13 residues. V was pared by 1 base and J by 8 bases, with 11 bases between. As DNA, the CDR3 is TGTGCCAGCAGCCAAGCCCGGGTTTCGGGCTACACCTTC. This sequence encodes CASSQARVSGYTF.

The gene calls are TRBV9 and TRBJ2-6; TRBD1 matches at 7 bases. The CDR3 extends over 17 amino acids. Trimming at V came to 0 bases and at J to 1 base, leaving 4 bases not matched to a gene. Germline-derived CDR1 and CDR2 are SGDLS and YYNGEE. CDR3 amino acids: CASSVEGALSGANVLTF. The CDR3 DNA is TGTGCCAGCAGCGTAGAGGGGGCACTTTCTGGGGCCAACGTCCTGACTTTC.

The genes are TRBV7-8 and TRBJ2-2, with TRBD1 identical over 8 bases. The V segment lost 4 bases and the J segment 5 bases; nucleotides outside the gene matches: 6. Looked up from germline, CDR1 is SGHVS and CDR2 is FQNEAQ. CDR3 length equals 15 residues. The CDR3 protein is CASSSRDRRTGELFF. The CDR3 DNA reads as TGTGCCAGCAGCTCCCGGGACAGGAGGACCGGGGAGCTGTTTTTT.

The rearrangement links TRBV4-3 to TRBJ2-3; D is possibly TRBD1 (6 bases). CDR1 LGHNA and CDR2 YSLEER come from the germline V gene. This CDR3 is 15 amino acids long. Trimming took 0 bases from V and 0 from J, leaving 7 bases between them. The CDR3: CASSQDQGSTDTQYF. The CDR3 coding sequence is TGCGCCAGCAGCCAAGATCAGGGGAGCACAGATACGCAGTATTTT.

The genes are TRBV11-2 and TRBJ2-5; no reliable D call. The CDR3 runs 13 residues. The germline CDR1 and CDR2 sequences are SGHAT and FQNNGV. The germline V and J ends were trimmed by 6 bases and 5 bases, with 13 bases remaining between them. In DNA, the CDR3 is TGTGCCAGCAGAAGATCCTCCGGGGAGACCCAGTACTTC. This translates into CASRRSSGETQYF.

The chain recombines TRBV3-1 (or the pseudogene TRBV3-2) with TRBJ2-3; 10 nucleotides match TRBD2. Germline V CDR1 and CDR2: LGHDT, YNNKEL (reference sequence). The CDR3 runs to 15 residues. V gave up 5 bases and J gave up 2 bases; unmatched junction bases: 4. CDR3 sequence (DNA): TGTGCCAGCAGCTCTCTAGCGGGGGTCACAGATACGCAGTATTTT. Its protein product is CASSSLAGVTDTQYF.

CDR3 bases: TGTGCCAGCACCCCCCACCGAACCTCCGCGACTGAAGCTTTCTTT. It specifies CASTPHRTSATEAFF. The rearrangement joins TRBV9 to TRBJ1-1; D is unclear. Trimming took off 6 bases at V and 5 bases at J, with 20 bases between the two ends. The CDR3 spans 15 residues. CDR1 is SGDLS and CDR2 is YYNGEE in the germline V gene.

CDR3 sequence reads: CASSAQDSSPLHF. CDR3 DNA sequence: TGTGCCAGCAGCGCACAGGATAGCTCACCCCTCCACTTT. The J gene is TRBJ1-6, the V gene TRBV9; maybe TRBD1 (5 bases). The CDR3 runs 13 residues. V gave up 3 bases and J gave up 10 bases, with 11 bases separating them. The germline V gene has CDR1 SGDLS and CDR2 YYNGEE.

The rearrangement uses TRBV27 and TRBJ2-5; the D is unclear. V dropped 3 bases and J dropped 5 bases, with 10 bases sitting between them. This CDR3 is 13 amino acids long. Germline CDR1 reads MNHEY; CDR2 reads SMNVEV (reference sequence). CDR3 coding DNA: TGTGCCAGCAGTTTTATCGGTACTGAGACCCAGTACTTC. Translated: CASSFIGTETQYF.

The chain combines TRBV3-1 (or the pseudogene TRBV3-2) with TRBJ2-2, with D possibly being TRBD2 (5 bases). Trimming took 2 bases from V and 4 from J, leaving 14 bases between them. Germline V lookup: CDR1 LGHDT, CDR2 YNNKEL (reference sequence). This CDR3 contains 16 residues. The CDR3 DNA is TGTGCCAGCAGCCAACAAGGGCTAGCTGGCACCGGGGAGCTGTTTTTT. It yields the protein CASSQQGLAGTGELFF.

This clone appeared a few times. The chain employs TRBV5-1 and TRBJ1-6; D gene unclear. The CDR3 runs 14 residues. Germline CDR1 reads SGHRS; CDR2 reads YFSETQ. Deletions cut 0 bases from V and 16 bases from J, with 17 bases between. The CDR3 loop reads CASSLVPPGGFLHF. The CDR3 DNA reads TGCGCCAGCAGCTTGGTCCCCCCAGGCGGGTTTCTCCACTTT.

The chain is built from TRBV7-2 and TRBJ1-5; no clear D. V was trimmed by 1 base and J by 3 bases, leaving 10 bases between them. The CDR3 is made up of 15 amino acids. CDR1 is SGHTA, CDR2 FQGNSA, per germline. The DNA for the CDR3 is TGTGCCAGCAGCTTAGTCGGCGGAAACAATCAGCCCCAGCATTTT. Translated, it gives CASSLVGGNNQPQHF.

This chain joins TRBV18 and TRBJ1-6, with D perhaps TRBD1 (6 bases). Trimming took 6 bases from V and 6 from J, leaving 9 bases between them. Germline CDR1 and CDR2: KGHSH and LQKENI. The CDR3 loop spans 13 amino acids. The CDR3 region has the DNA TGTGCCAGCTCCCGGGACACTAATTCACCCCTCCACTTT. It yields the protein CASSRDTNSPLHF.

The chain uses TRBV5-6 and TRBJ1-2, with 7 bases aligning to TRBD1. J gave up 10 bases and V 6 bases, and 18 bases lay outside the gene matches. Germline CDR1 and CDR2: SGHDT and YYEEEE. The CDR3 length is 15 residues. Here the CDR3 reads CASTNLARQGIPYTF. The CDR3, as DNA: TGTGCCAGCACCAATCTCGCGAGACAGGGCATCCCCTACACCTTC.

The chain combines TRBV4-2 with TRBJ2-7, with a possible D match to TRBD1 (6 bases). CDR3 length: 14 amino acids. The V end was cut by 1 base, the J end by 5 bases, with 12 bases between. From germline, CDR1 is LGHNA and CDR2 YNFKEQ. CDR3 sequence: CASSQVGGTDEQYF. The DNA for the CDR3 is TGTGCCAGCAGCCAAGTTGGGGGCACGGACGAGCAGTACTTC.

The chain couples TRBV2 to TRBJ1-2; D call uncertain. The CDR3 is made up of 13 amino acids. The germline V and J ends were trimmed by 1 base and 4 bases, with 7 bases remaining between them. Germline lookup yields CDR1 SNHLY and CDR2 FYNNEI. The CDR3 nucleotides are TGTGCCAGCAGTGAAGGGGGAGTCTATGGCTACACCTTC. Protein product: CASSEGGVYGYTF.

The chain joins TRBV28 to TRBJ2-2; TRBD1 is a possible D gene (5 bases). The germline gives CDR1 MDHEN, CDR2 SYDVKM. The CDR3 consists of 16 residues. Trimming stripped 4 bases from V and 0 bases from J, with 12 bases between. CDR3 coding DNA: TGTGCCAGCAGTTCTCCCTGGACAACGAACACCGGGGAGCTGTTTTTT. Translated, it gives CASSSPWTTNTGELFF.

The rearrangement joins TRBV24-1 to TRBJ1-2; D may be TRBD1 (5 bases). This CDR3 comprises 14 residues. The germline V gene has CDR1 KGHDR and CDR2 SFDVKD. Trimming removed 3 bases at V and 4 bases at J, with 11 bases between. CDR3 region: CATSDQGLGYGYTF. The CDR3 nucleotides are TGTGCCACCAGTGATCAGGGACTCGGCTATGGCTACACCTTC.

The chain has TRBV15 and TRBJ1-2; perhaps TRBD1 as D (5 bases). The V end lost 8 bases, the J end lost 8 bases, and 15 bases lay between the germline ends. The CDR3 consists of 12 residues. From germline, CDR1 is LNHNV and CDR2 YYDKDF (reference sequence). The CDR3 sequence: CATREGLSGYTF. CDR3 sequence (DNA): TGTGCCACCCGGGAGGGGTTATCCGGCTACACCTTC.

The sample holds one count of this clone. The J gene is TRBJ2-4, the V gene TRBV6-5, with 9 positions matching TRBD2. CDR1 is MNHEY and CDR2 is SVGAGI in the germline V gene. Trimming removed 8 bases from V and 11 bases from J; junction bases left unmatched: 7. The CDR3 runs 12 residues. The CDR3 DNA sequence: TGTGCCAGCGGCGGGGGGGCCGAGGTTCAGTACTTC. Its translation is CASGGGAEVQYF.

The gene calls are TRBV9 and TRBJ1-1, with 7 positions matching TRBD1. The CDR3 contains 14 residues. Per the germline V gene, CDR1 is SGDLS and CDR2 is YYNGEE. V was clipped by 2 bases and J by 1 base; unmatched bases: 2. CDR3 region: CASSVRDRNTEAFF. The CDR3 region has the DNA TGTGCCAGCAGCGTGAGGGACAGGAACACTGAAGCTTTCTTT.

The chain uses TRBV4-3 and TRBJ2-3, with 9 bases matching TRBD2. The CDR3 runs 16 residues. V was pared by 0 bases and J by 4 bases, with 5 bases of the junction left unmatched. From germline, CDR1 is LGHNA and CDR2 YSLEER. For the CDR3, the DNA is TGCGCCAGCAGCCAAGATATTAGCGGGGGAGCAGATACGCAGTATTTT. Protein: CASSQDISGGADTQYF.

This clone showed up just a few times. The genes are TRBV5-8 and TRBJ2-5, with D possibly being TRBD1 (5 bases). Trimming shortened V by 2 bases and J by 1 base, and 9 bases separated the two germline ends. The CDR3 consists of 14 residues. Germline CDR1 SGHTS, CDR2 YDEGEE. Here the CDR3 reads CASSFQDTQETQYF. DNA for the CDR3: TGTGCCAGCAGCTTTCAGGACACCCAAGAGACCCAGTACTTC. Combining the CDR3 with reference TRBV5-8 and TRBJ2-5 gives the whole variable domain EAGVTQSPTHLIKTRGQQATLRCSPISGHTSVYWYQQALGLGLQFLLWYDEGEERNRGNFPPRFSGRQFPNYSSELNVNALELEDSALYLCASSFQDTQETQYFGPGTRLLVL.

Here the CDR3 reads CASGRRWVGGRRDEKLFF. CDR3 in DNA: TGTGCCAGCGGACGGCGTTGGGTAGGAGGGCGAAGGGATGAAAAACTGTTTTTT. The chain carries TRBV7-8 and TRBJ1-4; the D is unclear. The germline CDR1 and CDR2 sequences are SGHVS and FQNEAQ. CDR3 length equals 18 residues. V gave up 8 bases and J gave up 6 bases, with 28 bases separating them.

This clone was seen only a few times. The genes are TRBV7-9 and TRBJ2-1, with a weak D call TRBD1 (6 bases). Looked up from germline, CDR1 is SEHNR and CDR2 is FQNEAQ (reference sequence). The CDR3 runs 15 residues. Trimming took 5 bases from V and 0 from J, leaving 11 bases between them. The CDR3 loop reads CASSPRGSSYNEQFF. The CDR3 nucleotides read TGTGCCAGCAGCCCCAGGGGAAGCTCCTACAATGAGCAGTTCTTC.

V is TRBV10-3 and J is TRBJ1-1, with D perhaps matching TRBD1 (6 bases). Germline CDR1 is ENHRY and CDR2 is SYGVKD. Trimming took off 6 bases at V and 1 base at J, with 15 bases between the two ends. CDR3 size: 15 residues. Here the CDR3 reads CAISASTGTNTEAFF. DNA for the CDR3: TGTGCCATCAGCGCGTCTACAGGGACGAACACTGAAGCTTTCTTT.

The rearrangement uses TRBV12-3 or TRBV12-4 and TRBJ1-5; D is uncertain. The CDR3 has 13 residues. Between the trimmed V and J ends, which lost 5 bases and 5 bases, there was a span of 10 bases. The CDR3 sequence is CASSLGGDQPQHF. The CDR3 DNA reads as TGTGCCAGCAGTCTGGGAGGAGATCAGCCCCAGCATTTT.

The chain is built from TRBV6-5 and TRBJ2-3, with D possibly being TRBD1 (6 bases). Germline loops: CDR1 MNHEY, CDR2 SVGAGI. This CDR3 comprises 14 residues. The V end lost 10 bases, the J end lost 5 bases, and 19 bases lay between the germline ends. The CDR3: CATAMGARGDTQYF. DNA of the CDR3: TGTGCCACAGCAATGGGGGCCCGGGGAGATACGCAGTATTTT.